This TCR beta chain was observed in a study of blood T cell repertoires in COVID-19. For the study at large: The study drew acute and convalescent COVID-19 samples from the United States, Italy and Spain.

Trimming shortened V by 2 bases and J by 7 bases, and 12 bases separated the two germline ends. The CDR3 is 14 residues long. Germline V gives CDR1 MNHEY, CDR2 SVGAGI. Original processing methods: Researchers report that nucleated cell counts were estimated from reference gene primer amplification. The data were produced by immunoSEQ multiplex PCR, yet TCRdb's version contains in-frame clones alone and is incomplete. V, J and clone size derive from that table, while D and trimming were established from the DNA sequence. The sample lists about 280,000 clones, over 75% occurring once. The sequence came from a human donor in a cohort sampled during active COVID-19. The source material was peripheral blood. The J gene is TRBJ1-5, the V gene TRBV6-5, with D possibly TRBD1 on 6 matching bases. This CDR3 reads CASSYRGGGQPQHF. CDR3 nucleotide sequence: TGTGCCAGCAGTTACAGGGGAGGGGGACAGCCCCAGCATTTT.